This TCR beta chain was captured by sequencing in a study of T-cell memory formation after mild COVID-19. Study-level background: Across donors, TCR clusters were largely donor specific. Study outcomes and limitations: Contracting CD8+ clones were enriched in EMRA, CD4+ mainly in CM and EM. While clones contracting from day 15 to 85 were balanced between CD4 and CD8, later expanders leaned CD4+.

TCRdb re-called the 5' RACE reads with MiXCR, one entry per CDR3 protein. The sample has fewer than 650,000 distinct CDR3 sequences, roughly 20% seen once. For this clonotype: Its antigen remains unknown.

This CDR3 region has 15 residues. The ends were cut back, 7 bases at V and 0 bases at J, with 10 bases in the middle. Germline CDR1 reads LNHDA; CDR2 reads SQIVND (reference sequence). The chain employs TRBV19 and TRBJ1-6; D unresolved. The sequence derives from an adult woman who had mild COVID-19 (a few samples of this study predate the infection). Cell type and time point are not known. Sample: PBMCs or a T cell subset sorted from them (not recorded which). In DNA, the CDR3 is TGTGCCAGTAAGACGGGGAGCTCCTATAATTCACCCCTCCACTTT. Translation: CASKTGSSYNSPLHF.